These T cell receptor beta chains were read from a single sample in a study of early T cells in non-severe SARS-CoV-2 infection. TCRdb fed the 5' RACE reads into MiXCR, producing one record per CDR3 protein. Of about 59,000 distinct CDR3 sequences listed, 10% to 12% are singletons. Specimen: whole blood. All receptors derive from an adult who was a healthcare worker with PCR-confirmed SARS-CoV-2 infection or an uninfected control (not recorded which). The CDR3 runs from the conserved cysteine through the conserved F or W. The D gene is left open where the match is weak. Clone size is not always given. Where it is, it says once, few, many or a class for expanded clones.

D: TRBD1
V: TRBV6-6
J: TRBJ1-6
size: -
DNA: TGTGCCAGCAGTAACTCCAGGGGGCTTGATTCACCCCTCCACTTT
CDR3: CASSNSRGLDSPLHF

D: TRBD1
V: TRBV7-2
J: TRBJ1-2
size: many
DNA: TGTGCCAGCAGCCCCCTGTCTGGGACAGGGGACTATGGCTACACCTTC
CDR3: CASSPLSGTGDYGYTF

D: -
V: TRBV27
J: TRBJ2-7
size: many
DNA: TGTGCCAGCAGTTTACGCGGGTGGGGGACTCGCTACGAGCGGTACTTC
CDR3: CASSLRGWGTRYERYF

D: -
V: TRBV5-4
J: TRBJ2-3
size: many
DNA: TGTGCCAGCAGAAAAACGGGGGAGACCACAGATACGCAGTATTTT
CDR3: CASRKTGETTDTQYF

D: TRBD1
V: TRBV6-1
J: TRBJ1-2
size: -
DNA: TGTGCCAGCAGTGCCCGGACAGGGTCTAACTATGGCTACACCTTC
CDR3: CASSARTGSNYGYTF

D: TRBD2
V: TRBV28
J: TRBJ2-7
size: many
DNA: TGTGCCAGCAGTCCGGGACTAGCGGGTTCCTACGAGCAGTACTTC
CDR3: CASSPGLAGSYEQYF

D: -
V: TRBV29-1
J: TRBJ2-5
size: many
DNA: TGCAGCGTTGAAGTGATTGCGGACTCCCTGGGGGAGACCCAGTACTTC
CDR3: CSVEVIADSLGETQYF

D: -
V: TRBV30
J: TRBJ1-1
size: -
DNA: TGTGCCTGGAGCACCGGGCGGATGAACACTGAAGCTTTCTTT
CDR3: CAWSTGRMNTEAFF

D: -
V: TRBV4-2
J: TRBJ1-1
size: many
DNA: TGTGCCAGCAGCCAAGGCCAGGGCACTGAAGCTTTCTTT
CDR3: CASSQGQGTEAFF

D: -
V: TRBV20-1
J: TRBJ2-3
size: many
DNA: TGCAGTGCTAGTTGGGGAGGCACAGATACGCAGTATTTT
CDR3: CSASWGGTDTQYF

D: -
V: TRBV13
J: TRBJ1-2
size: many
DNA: TGTGCCAGCAGCTCCCCTCCCACAGGGAACTATGGCTACACCTTC
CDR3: CASSSPPTGNYGYTF

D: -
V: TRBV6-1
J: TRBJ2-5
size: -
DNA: TGTGCCAGCAGAAACCAGTACTTC
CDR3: CASRNQYF

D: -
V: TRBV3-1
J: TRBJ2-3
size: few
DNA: TGTGCCAGCAGACCCCTCGGGGGCGCGGAAGATACGCAGTATTTT
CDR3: CASRPLGGAEDTQYF

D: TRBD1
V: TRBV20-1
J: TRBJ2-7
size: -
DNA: TGCAGTGCTAGAGAAGGGGACAGGGCACGCCAGCAGTACTTC
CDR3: CSAREGDRARQQYF

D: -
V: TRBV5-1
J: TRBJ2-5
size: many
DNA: TGCGCCAGCAGCCGAGGGATCACGGAGGCCCAGTACTTC
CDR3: CASSRGITEAQYF

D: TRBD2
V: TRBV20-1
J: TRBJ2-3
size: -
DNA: TGCAGTGCTAGTTCGAGCGGGGGGACCGTAGATACGCAGTATTTT
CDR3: CSASSSGGTVDTQYF

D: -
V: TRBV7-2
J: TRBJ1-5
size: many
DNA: TGTGCCAGCAGCTTAGGCGGGGGGAGCAATCAGCCCCAGCATTTT
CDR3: CASSLGGGSNQPQHF